This is a list of T cell receptor beta chains from one sample in a study of CD4+ T cells in melanoma. Using immunoSEQ multiplex PCR, the repertoire was profiled, and TCRdb retains in-frame clones only, with some absent. The sample shows about 9,900 clones, about 70% of them seen only once. Specimen: peripheral blood. These receptors were taken from a human donor with melanoma. Both conserved end residues are part of each CDR3. The order of the fields is clone size, J gene, V gene, D gene, CDR3 protein. D genes are given only for firm matches. The size entry is marked missing in some rows and otherwise reads once, few, many or a size class.

clone_size: NA; j_call: TRBJ2-7; v_call: TRBV5-1; d_call: TRBD2; cdr3_aa: CASSSGTSGHEQYF
clone_size: few; j_call: TRBJ1-5; v_call: TRBV27; d_call: NA; cdr3_aa: CASSLSRQLNQPQHF
clone_size: once; j_call: TRBJ1-1; v_call: TRBV27; d_call: TRBD1; cdr3_aa: CASSLSRTGNTEAFF
clone_size: NA; j_call: TRBJ1-4; v_call: TRBV28; d_call: NA; cdr3_aa: CASSFWQGYGTSEKLFF
clone_size: NA; j_call: TRBJ1-1; v_call: TRBV4-1; d_call: NA; cdr3_aa: CASSQEATLNTEAFF
clone_size: NA; j_call: TRBJ2-7; v_call: TRBV2; d_call: TRBD2; cdr3_aa: CASRRAGTSGGAYEQYF
clone_size: NA; j_call: TRBJ1-2; v_call: TRBV6-1; d_call: NA; cdr3_aa: CASSYFGYTF
clone_size: NA; j_call: TRBJ2-7; v_call: TRBV27; d_call: NA; cdr3_aa: CASNIRASSYEQYF
clone_size: NA; j_call: TRBJ2-3; v_call: TRBV27; d_call: NA; cdr3_aa: CASSLSVRDTQYF
clone_size: NA; j_call: TRBJ1-2; v_call: TRBV10-2; d_call: NA; cdr3_aa: CASSEDGHGYTF
clone_size: few; j_call: TRBJ1-2; v_call: TRBV7-8; d_call: TRBD1; cdr3_aa: CASTSPGQGEIDGYTF
clone_size: NA; j_call: TRBJ2-1; v_call: TRBV20-1; d_call: NA; cdr3_aa: CSAKVVNEQFF
clone_size: medium-sized; j_call: TRBJ2-7; v_call: TRBV10-2; d_call: NA; cdr3_aa: CASKVGGLDEQYF
clone_size: NA; j_call: TRBJ1-5; v_call: TRBV7-8; d_call: NA; cdr3_aa: CASSLGRDNQPQHF
clone_size: NA; j_call: TRBJ1-2; v_call: TRBV7-9; d_call: NA; cdr3_aa: CASSLEVGTYGYTF
clone_size: NA; j_call: TRBJ1-6; v_call: TRBV11-2; d_call: NA; cdr3_aa: CASSLWGVPLHF
clone_size: once; j_call: TRBJ1-6; v_call: TRBV7-9; d_call: NA; cdr3_aa: CASSFSPNNSPLHF